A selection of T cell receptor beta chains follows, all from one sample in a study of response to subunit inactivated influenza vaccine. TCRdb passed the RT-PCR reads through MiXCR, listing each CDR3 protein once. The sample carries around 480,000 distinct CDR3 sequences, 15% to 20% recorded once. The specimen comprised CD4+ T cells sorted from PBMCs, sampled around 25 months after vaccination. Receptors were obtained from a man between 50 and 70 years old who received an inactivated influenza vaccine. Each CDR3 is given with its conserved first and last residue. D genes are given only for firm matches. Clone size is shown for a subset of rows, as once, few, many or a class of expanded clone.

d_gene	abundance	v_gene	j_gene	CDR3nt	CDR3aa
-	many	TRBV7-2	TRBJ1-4	TGTGCCAGCAGCTTAGGAGGGACTGCTGAAAAACTGTTTTTT	CASSLGGTAEKLFF
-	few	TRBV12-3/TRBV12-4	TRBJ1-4	TGTGCCAGCAGTTCGAATCCCGTATATGAAAAACTGTTTTTT	CASSSNPVYEKLFF
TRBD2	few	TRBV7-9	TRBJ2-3	TGTGCCAGCGGCCTCCGGGCCCGGCGGGAGAACACAGATACGCAGTATTTT	CASGLRARRENTDTQYF
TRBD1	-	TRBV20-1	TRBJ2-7	TGCAGTGCTAGAGACAGGGGGACCTACGAGCAGTACTTC	CSARDRGTYEQYF
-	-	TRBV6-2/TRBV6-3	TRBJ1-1	TGTGCCAGCAGAACCCTGGTCACTGAAGCTTTCTTT	CASRTLVTEAFF
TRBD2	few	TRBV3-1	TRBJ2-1	TGTGCCAGCAGTCGATACGATAGCGGGGGGTTAAGTGAGCAGTTCTTC	CASSRYDSGGLSEQFF
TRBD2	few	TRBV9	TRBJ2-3	TGTGCCAGCAGCGTCCAGCGGGGACCAGATACGCAGTATTTT	CASSVQRGPDTQYF
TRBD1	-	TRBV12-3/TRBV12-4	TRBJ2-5	TGTGCCAGCGGGACAGGGATAGAGACCCAGTACTTC	CASGTGIETQYF
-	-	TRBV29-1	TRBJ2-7	TGCAGCGTTGGAATATCCTACGAGCAGTACTTC	CSVGISYEQYF
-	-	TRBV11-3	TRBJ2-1	TGTGCCAGCAGCTCCCCCTGGGGGGAGCAGTTCTTC	CASSSPWGEQFF
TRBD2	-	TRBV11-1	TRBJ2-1	TGTGCCAGCAGCTCGACTAGCGGGAGGGCCTCCACCACACAGAGAGAGCAGTTCTTC	CASSSTSGRASTTQREQFF
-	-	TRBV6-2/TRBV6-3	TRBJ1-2	TGTGCCAGCAGTTATCCGCAGACTAACTATGGCTACACCTTC	CASSYPQTNYGYTF
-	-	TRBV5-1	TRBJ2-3	TGCGCCAGCAGCCCGAAGGGGGGGGGCCGCACAGATACGCAGTATTTT	CASSPKGGGRTDTQYF
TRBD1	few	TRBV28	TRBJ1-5	TGTGCCAGCAGTTTAGTGGACAGGGATAGCAATCAGCCCCAGCATTTT	CASSLVDRDSNQPQHF
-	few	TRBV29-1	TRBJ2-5	TGCAGCGTTGAAATGGCTAGTTCCGGGACCCAGTACTTC	CSVEMASSGTQYF
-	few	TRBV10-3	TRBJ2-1	TGTGCCATCAGTGAGTCTATTGGGCAGGGCGACAATGAGCAGTTCTTC	CAISESIGQGDNEQFF
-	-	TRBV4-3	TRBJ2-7	TGCGCCAGCAGCCAAGATTATGGTGTCTACGAGCAGTACTTC	CASSQDYGVYEQYF
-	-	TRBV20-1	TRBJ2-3	TGCAGTGCTAGAGATCCACTCGGGACTCGCACAGATACGCAGTATTTT	CSARDPLGTRTDTQYF